The 21 T cell receptor beta chains listed next were all sequenced from one sample in a study of CD8+CD57+ T cells in acquired aplastic anemia. CDR3 and TCR beta VDJ profiling relied on genomic DNA as the template. TCRdb analysed the reads with MiXCR anew, one entry per CDR3 protein. The table lists roughly 250,000 distinct CDR3 sequences, 65% to 90% of them singletons. By flow cytometry, patients selected for sequencing had shown an expansion of CD8+CD57+ cells. Sequencing used sorted CD4+, CD8+, or CD8+CD57+ T cells (not recorded which) from PBMCs. These receptor sequences come from a human donor with aplastic anemia.

With respect to this clonotype: The junction differs from germline at one of its ends, possibly a read error. The genes are TRBV7-9 and TRBJ2-5; D is uncertain. CDR1 SEHNR and CDR2 FQNEAQ come from the germline V gene (reference sequence). CDR3 length equals 14 residues. CDR3 nucleotides: TGTGCCACCAGCATTAGCTCAAGCCCAGAGACCCAGTACTTC. Amino acid sequence: CATSISSSPETQYF.

A remark on this clonotype: A read error is likely, as this CDR3 ends without the conserved phenylalanine or tryptophan. The limits of the CDR3 on the DNA are not certain, so only TCRdb's listed CDR3 is given. This chain connects TRBV7-6 to TRBJ2-3; TRBD1 is taken as the D call from the table, unchecked against the DNA. The germline V gene has CDR1 SGHVS and CDR2 FNYEAQ. The CDR3 adds up to 13 amino acids, both ends counted. The CDR3 region is CASSAGTRGLTDT.

Regarding this clonotype: One end of the junction fails to match germline, which may point to a read error. V is TRBV9 and J is TRBJ2-5; D uncertain. Germline values: CDR1 SGDLS, CDR2 YYNGEE. The CDR3 has 14 amino acids. CDR3 sequence: CATSVGSEQQSFYF. The CDR3, as DNA: TGTGCCACCAGCGTAGGGTCAGAGCAGCAGTCTTTTTACTTC.

In the case of this clonotype: At one boundary the junction diverges from the germline segment, which might be a read error. This chain joins TRBV29-1 and TRBJ2-3, with D perhaps given as TRBD1 or TRBD2 (5 bases each). CDR1 and CDR2 from the germline V gene are SQVTM and ANQGSEA. The CDR3 length is 14 residues. This CDR3 is CSATGAESTDTHDF. CDR3 bases: TGCAGCGCGACCGGGGCAGAAAGCACAGATACGCACGATTTT.

Only a few counts were recorded for this clonotype. J is TRBJ1-2 and V is TRBV2, with D possibly being TRBD1 (6 bases). The CDR3 runs to 15 residues. V gave up 7 bases and J gave up 3 bases, with 18 bases separating them. Per germline, CDR1 SNHLY and CDR2 FYNNEI. This chain's CDR3 is CASTEEGERDYGYTF. The CDR3 DNA reads TGTGCCAGCACCGAGGAGGGGGAGCGGGACTATGGCTACACCTTC.

The chain's CDR3 is CASSCQGDRTALSYEQYV. The DNA of the CDR3 is TGTGCCAGCAGCTGTCAGGGCGACAGGACAGCCCTCTCCTACGAGCAGTACGTC. V is TRBV7-9 and J is TRBJ2-7, with a tentative D call TRBD1 (6 bases). Germline V CDR1 and CDR2: SEHNR, FQNEAQ (reference sequence). The CDR3 spans 18 residues. The ends were cut back, 4 bases at V and 0 bases at J, with 22 bases in the middle.

In this sample, this clonotype turned up once. Germline is not matched at one junction end, which may reflect a read error. The rearrangement links TRBV7-3 to TRBJ1-2; D is unresolved. This CDR3 region has 13 residues. Germline loops: CDR1 SGHTA, CDR2 FQGTGA. CDR3 nucleotide sequence: TGTGCCAGCAGCCAAGGCCTTGCTGGCGACTACAACTTT. As protein: CASSQGLAGDYNF. Combining the CDR3 with reference TRBV7-3 and TRBJ1-2 gives the whole variable domain GAGVSQTPSNKVTEKGKYVELRCDPISGHTALYWYRQSLGQGPEFLIYFQGTGAADDSGLPNDRFFAVRPEGSVSTLKIQRTERGDSAVYLCASSQGLAGDYNFGSGTRLTVV.

The chain couples TRBV11-2 to TRBJ1-1; D is uncertain. Trimming removed 8 bases from V and 1 base from J, with 17 bases in between. The germline CDR1 and CDR2 sequences are SGHAT and FQNNGV. The CDR3 covers 15 residues. The CDR3 loop reads CASGVDLSGNTEAFF. The CDR3 coding sequence is TGTGCCAGCGGCGTGGATCTGTCAGGGAACACTGAAGCTTTCTTT. The whole variable domain, remainder taken from reference TRBV11-2 and TRBJ1-1, is EAGVAQSPRYKIIEKRQSVAFWCNPISGHATLYWYQQILGQGPKLLIQFQNNGVVDDSQLPKDRFSAERLKGVDSTLKIQPAKLEDSAVYLCASGVDLSGNTEAFFGQGTRLTVV.

As for this clonotype: The junction differs from germline at one of its ends, possibly a read error. The chain uses TRBV7-9 and TRBJ2-3; 7 bases match TRBD2. Germline lookup yields CDR1 SEHNR and CDR2 FQNEAQ (reference sequence). The CDR3 loop spans 14 amino acids. CDR3 protein: CASSLAGDSAATQF. The DNA for the CDR3 is TGTGCCAGCAGCTTGGCGGGAGACAGCGCTGCGACGCAGTTT. The whole variable domain, remainder taken from reference TRBV7-9 and TRBJ2-3, is DTGVSQNPRHKITKRGQNVTFRCDPISEHNRLYWYRQTLGQGPEFLTYFQNEAQLEKSRLLSDRFSAERPKGSFSTLEIQRTEQGDSAMYLCASSLAGDSAATQFGPGTRLTVL.

The chain uses TRBV7-9 and TRBJ1-2, with D possibly matching TRBD1 (5 bases). V was clipped by 3 bases and J by 11 bases, with 25 bases between them. The CDR3 has 16 amino acids. Germline V gene sequence: CDR1 SEHNR, CDR2 FQNEAQ (reference sequence). The CDR3 DNA reads TGTGCCAGCAGCTTGCAGAGGGACGGGCGCGTATATGAGTACACCTTC. Translated, it gives CASSLQRDGRVYEYTF.

A note on this clonotype: No conserved phenylalanine or tryptophan ends this CDR3, so it is likely a read error. The DNA is left out, because the CDR3 cannot be placed on it with certainty; the CDR3 is given as TCRdb lists it. This chain uses TRBV19 with TRBJ2-2; the table's TRBD2 call for D was not verified on the DNA. The germline gives CDR1 LNHDA, CDR2 SQIVND (reference sequence). The CDR3 is 16 residues long, counting both termini. This chain's CDR3 is CASSIASGAYNGELFI.

The chain has TRBV6-5 and TRBJ2-7; D not resolved. The germline V and J ends were trimmed by 8 bases and 7 bases, with 12 bases remaining between them. Germline values: CDR1 MNHEY, CDR2 SVGAGI. This CDR3 contains 11 residues. CDR3 DNA: TGTGCCAGCCATTACGGGCAAGAGCAGTACTTC. It translates to CASHYGQEQYF.

With respect to this clonotype: Since the CDR3 does not end with the conserved phenylalanine or tryptophan, this likely comes from a read error. This rearrangement joins TRBV7-9 to TRBJ2-2; D is unresolved. Germline CDR1 reads SEHNR; CDR2 reads FQNEAQ (reference sequence). The CDR3 extends over 13 amino acids. The CDR3 DNA reads as TGCGCCAGCACCTTAGCGAACACCGGGGAGCTGTTTTCT. As protein: CASTLANTGELFS.

Note on this clonotype: Because the CDR3's place on the DNA is in doubt, the DNA is left out and the CDR3 is given as listed by TCRdb. This chain joins TRBV7-9 and TRBJ2-7; the D call TRBD1 from the table was never checked on the DNA. A total of 15 residues make up the CDR3, ends included. Germline CDR1 is SEHNR and CDR2 is FQNEAQ (reference sequence). CDR3 in amino acids: CASSEVGGGAYEEYF.

Turning to this clonotype: This is likely a read error, given that the CDR3 carries no conserved phenylalanine or tryptophan at its end. The DNA is left out, because the CDR3 cannot be placed on it with certainty; the CDR3 is given as TCRdb lists it. V and J are TRBV7-3 and TRBJ2-1; TRBD1 reflects the table's D call only, with no check against the DNA. Germline CDR1 SGHTA, CDR2 FQGTGA. The CDR3 is 13 residues long, ends included. CDR3 protein: CASSLEGTWGETQ.

The V call is TRBV7-8, the J call TRBJ1-1; 7 bases align to TRBD1. Germline assignment: CDR1 SGHVS and CDR2 FQNEAQ. The junction had 7 bases not matched to a gene; V was cut back by 6 bases and J by 12 bases. The CDR3 contains 11 residues. The chain's CDR3 is CASRGGQITFF. CDR3 DNA sequence: TGTGCCAGCAGAGGGGGACAGATAACTTTCTTT.

The J gene is TRBJ1-1, the V gene TRBV7-9; 7 nucleotides align to TRBD1. V was pared by 4 bases and J by 2 bases, with 13 bases of the junction left unmatched. The germline V gene has CDR1 SEHNR and CDR2 FQNEAQ (reference sequence). The CDR3 contains 17 residues. The CDR3 DNA is TGTGCCAGCAGCTGGGCGCACCGACAGGGAGGAAACACTGAAGCTTTCTTT. Translating gives CASSWAHRQGGNTEAFF.

In this sample, this clonotype turned up once. The genes are TRBV5-6 and TRBJ1-5; D gene unclear. The CDR3 is 15 amino acids. Germline V gives CDR1 SGHDT, CDR2 YYEEEE. Trimming removed 0 bases at V and 7 bases at J, with 14 bases between. The CDR3 DNA reads TGTGCCAGCAGCTTGGGGGAGGTTTCGTCGCAGCCCCAGCATTTT. Translating gives CASSLGEVSSQPQHF.

This rearrangement joins TRBV11-1 to TRBJ2-3; D call uncertain. With 5 bases removed from V and 11 bases from J, the gap between germline ends came to 14 bases. The germline gives CDR1 SGHAT, CDR2 FQDESV (reference sequence). The CDR3 has 12 residues. The CDR3, as DNA: TGTGCCAGCAGCACCACAGCGCACGAGCAGTATTTT. Its translation: CASSTTAHEQYF.

The V gene is TRBV9, the J gene TRBJ1-4; the D gene is possibly TRBD1 (5 bases). The germline gives CDR1 SGDLS, CDR2 YYNGEE. This CDR3 has 17 residues. Trimming stripped 5 bases from V and 6 bases from J, with 23 bases between. CDR3 region: CASSASGGGQGDEKLFF. CDR3 nucleotides: TGTGCCAGCAGTGCGTCTGGAGGAGGGCAAGGGGATGAAAAACTGTTTTTT.

V gene TRBV7-9 combines with J gene TRBJ1-1; D is perhaps TRBD1 (5 bases). CDR3 size: 15 residues. Trimming took 0 bases from V and 14 from J, leaving 22 bases between them. Germline lookup yields CDR1 SEHNR and CDR2 FQNEAQ (reference sequence). In nucleotides, the CDR3 is TGTGCCAGCAGCTTAGCGGGTAGCTACGGGGCTGAAGTCTTCTTT. Protein: CASSLAGSYGAEVFF.